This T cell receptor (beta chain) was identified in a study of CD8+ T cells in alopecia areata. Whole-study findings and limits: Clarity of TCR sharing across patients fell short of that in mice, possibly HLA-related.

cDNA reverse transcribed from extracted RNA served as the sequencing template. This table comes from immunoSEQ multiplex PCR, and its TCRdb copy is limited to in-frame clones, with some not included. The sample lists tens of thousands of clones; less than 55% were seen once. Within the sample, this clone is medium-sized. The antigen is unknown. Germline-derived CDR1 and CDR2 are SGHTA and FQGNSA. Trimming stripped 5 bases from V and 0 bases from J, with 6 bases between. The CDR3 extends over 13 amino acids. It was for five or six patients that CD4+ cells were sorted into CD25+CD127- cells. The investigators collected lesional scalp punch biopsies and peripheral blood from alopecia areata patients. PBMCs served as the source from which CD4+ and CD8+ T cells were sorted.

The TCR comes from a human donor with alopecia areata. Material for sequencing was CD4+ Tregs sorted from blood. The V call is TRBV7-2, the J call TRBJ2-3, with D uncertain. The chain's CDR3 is CASSPPSTDTQYF. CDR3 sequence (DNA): TGTGCCAGCAGCCCGCCTAGCACAGATACGCAGTATTTT.